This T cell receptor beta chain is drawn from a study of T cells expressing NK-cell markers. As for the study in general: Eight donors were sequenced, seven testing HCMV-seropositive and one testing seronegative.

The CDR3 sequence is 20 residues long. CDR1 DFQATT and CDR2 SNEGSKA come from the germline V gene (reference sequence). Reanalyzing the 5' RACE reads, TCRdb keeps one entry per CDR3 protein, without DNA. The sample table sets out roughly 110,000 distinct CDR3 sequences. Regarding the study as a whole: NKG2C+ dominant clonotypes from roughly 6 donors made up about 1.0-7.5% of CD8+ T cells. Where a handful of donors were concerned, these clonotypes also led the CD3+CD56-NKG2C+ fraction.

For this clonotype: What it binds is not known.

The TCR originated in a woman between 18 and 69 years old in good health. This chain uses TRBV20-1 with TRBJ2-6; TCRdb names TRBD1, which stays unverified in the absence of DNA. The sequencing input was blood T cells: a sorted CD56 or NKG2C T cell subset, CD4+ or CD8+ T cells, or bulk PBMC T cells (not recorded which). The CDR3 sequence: CSARSYNDRGLFSGANVLTF.